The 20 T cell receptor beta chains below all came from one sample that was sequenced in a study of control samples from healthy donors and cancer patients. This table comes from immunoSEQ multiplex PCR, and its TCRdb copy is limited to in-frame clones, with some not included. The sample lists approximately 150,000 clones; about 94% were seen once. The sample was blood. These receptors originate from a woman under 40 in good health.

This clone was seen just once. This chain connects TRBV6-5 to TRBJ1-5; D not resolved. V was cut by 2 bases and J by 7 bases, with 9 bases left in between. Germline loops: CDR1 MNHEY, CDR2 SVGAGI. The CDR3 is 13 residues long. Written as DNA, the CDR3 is TGTGCCAGCAGTTACAGGGTAGACCAGCCCCAGCATTTT. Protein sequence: CASSYRVDQPQHF.

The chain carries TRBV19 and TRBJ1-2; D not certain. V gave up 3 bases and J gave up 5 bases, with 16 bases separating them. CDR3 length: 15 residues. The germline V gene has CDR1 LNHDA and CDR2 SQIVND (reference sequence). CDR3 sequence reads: CASSMGGLPVYGYTF. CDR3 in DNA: TGTGCCAGTAGTATGGGCGGACTGCCCGTGTATGGCTACACCTTC.

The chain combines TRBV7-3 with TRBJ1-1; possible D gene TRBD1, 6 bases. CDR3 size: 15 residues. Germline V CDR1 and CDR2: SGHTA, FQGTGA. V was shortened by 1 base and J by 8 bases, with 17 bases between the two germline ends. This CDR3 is CASSLRGPGTEEAFF. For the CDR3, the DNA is TGTGCCAGCAGCTTAAGGGGGCCCGGGACCGAGGAAGCTTTCTTT.

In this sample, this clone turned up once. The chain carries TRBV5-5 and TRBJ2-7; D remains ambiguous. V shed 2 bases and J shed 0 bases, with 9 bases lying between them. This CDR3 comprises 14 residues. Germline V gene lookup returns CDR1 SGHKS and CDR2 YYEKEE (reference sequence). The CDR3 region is CASSLQTSSYEQYF. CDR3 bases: TGTGCCAGCAGCTTACAAACGAGCTCCTACGAGCAGTACTTC.

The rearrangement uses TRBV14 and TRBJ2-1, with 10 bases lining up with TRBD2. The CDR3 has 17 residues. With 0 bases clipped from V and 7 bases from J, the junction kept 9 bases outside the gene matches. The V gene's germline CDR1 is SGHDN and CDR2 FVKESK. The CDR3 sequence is CASSQDLLAGVFNEQFF. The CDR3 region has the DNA TGTGCCAGCAGCCAAGATCTCCTAGCGGGAGTGTTTAATGAGCAGTTCTTC.

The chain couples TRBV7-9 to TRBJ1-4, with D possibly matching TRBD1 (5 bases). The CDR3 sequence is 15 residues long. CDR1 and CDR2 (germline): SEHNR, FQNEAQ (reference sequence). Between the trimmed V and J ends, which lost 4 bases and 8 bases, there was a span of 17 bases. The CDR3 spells CASSSAEGRGEKLFF. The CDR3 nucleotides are TGTGCCAGCAGCTCCGCGGAGGGAAGGGGAGAAAAACTGTTTTTT.

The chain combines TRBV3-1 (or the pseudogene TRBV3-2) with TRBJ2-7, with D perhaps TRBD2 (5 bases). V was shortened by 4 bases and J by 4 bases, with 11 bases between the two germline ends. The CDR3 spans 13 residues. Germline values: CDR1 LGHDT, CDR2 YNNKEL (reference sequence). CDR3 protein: CASSPRRSYEQYF. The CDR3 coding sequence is TGTGCCAGCAGCCCGAGGAGGAGTTACGAGCAGTACTTC.

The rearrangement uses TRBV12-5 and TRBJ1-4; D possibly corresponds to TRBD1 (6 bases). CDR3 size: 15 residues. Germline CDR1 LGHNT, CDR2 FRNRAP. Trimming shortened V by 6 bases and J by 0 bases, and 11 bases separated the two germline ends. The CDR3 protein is CASGRQGTTNEKLFF. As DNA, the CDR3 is TGTGCTAGTGGACGGCAGGGGACAACTAATGAAAAACTGTTTTTT.

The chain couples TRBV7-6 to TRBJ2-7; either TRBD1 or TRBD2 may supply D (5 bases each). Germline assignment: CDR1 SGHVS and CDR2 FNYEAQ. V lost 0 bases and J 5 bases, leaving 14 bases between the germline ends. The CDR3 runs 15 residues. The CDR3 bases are TGTGCCAGCAGCTTAGCCTTCGGGACGCCGAACGAGCAGTACTTC. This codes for CASSLAFGTPNEQYF.

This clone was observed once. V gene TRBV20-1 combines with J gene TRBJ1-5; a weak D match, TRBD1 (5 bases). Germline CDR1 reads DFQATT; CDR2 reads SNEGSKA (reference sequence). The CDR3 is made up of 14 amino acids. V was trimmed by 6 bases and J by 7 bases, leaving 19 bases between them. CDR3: CSASSPSREQPQHF. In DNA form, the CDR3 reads TGCAGTGCCAGTTCTCCCTCCAGGGAACAGCCCCAGCATTTT.

The CDR3 spells CASSLGASGANVLTF. The DNA of the CDR3 is TGTGCCAGCAGCTTGGGGGCCTCTGGGGCCAACGTCCTGACTTTC. The genes are TRBV5-6 and TRBJ2-6; D not certain. CDR1 and CDR2 (germline): SGHDT, YYEEEE. V was pared by 0 bases and J by 0 bases, with 4 bases between. The CDR3 runs to 15 residues. The full variable domain, its missing parts supplied by reference TRBV5-6 and TRBJ2-6, is DAGVTQSPTHLIKTRGQQVTLRCSPKSGHDTVSWYQQALGQGPQFIFQYYEEEERQRGNFPDRFSGHQFPNYSSELNVNALLLGDSALYLCASSLGASGANVLTFGAGSRLTVL.

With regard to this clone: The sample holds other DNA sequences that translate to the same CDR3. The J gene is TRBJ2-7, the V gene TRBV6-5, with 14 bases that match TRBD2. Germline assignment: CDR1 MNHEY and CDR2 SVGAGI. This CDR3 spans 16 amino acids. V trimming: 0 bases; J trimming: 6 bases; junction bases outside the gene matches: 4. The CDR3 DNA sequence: TGTGCCAGCAGTTACTCTGGGACTAGCGGGAGCTCCGAGCAGTACTTC. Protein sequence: CASSYSGTSGSSEQYF.

The CDR3 here is CASRYTSGRWNEQFF. The DNA of the CDR3 is TGCGCCAGCAGGTACACTAGCGGGAGATGGAATGAGCAGTTCTTC. The genes are TRBV4-1 and TRBJ2-1; 11 bases are shared with TRBD2. There are 15 residues in the CDR3. After removal of 6 bases from V and 7 bases from J, the junction contained 8 bases not matched to a gene. The germline V gene encodes CDR1 MGHRA and CDR2 YSYEKL.

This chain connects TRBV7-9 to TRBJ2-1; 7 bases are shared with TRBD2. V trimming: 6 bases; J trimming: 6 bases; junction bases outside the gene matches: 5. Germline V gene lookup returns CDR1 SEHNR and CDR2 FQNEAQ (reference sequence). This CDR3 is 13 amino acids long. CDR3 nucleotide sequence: TGTGCCAGCAGGTCTAGCGGCATCAATGAGCAGTTCTTC. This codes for CASRSSGINEQFF.

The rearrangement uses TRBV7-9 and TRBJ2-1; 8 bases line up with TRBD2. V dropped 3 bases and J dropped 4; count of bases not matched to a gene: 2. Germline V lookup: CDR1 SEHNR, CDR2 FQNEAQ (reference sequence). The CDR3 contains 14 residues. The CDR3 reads CASSFTSGYNEQFF. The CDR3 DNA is TGTGCCAGCAGCTTCACTAGCGGATACAATGAGCAGTTCTTC. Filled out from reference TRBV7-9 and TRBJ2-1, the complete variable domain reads DTGVSQNPRHKITKRGQNVTFRCDPISEHNRLYWYRQTLGQGPEFLTYFQNEAQLEKSRLLSDRFSAERPKGSFSTLEIQRTEQGDSAMYLCASSFTSGYNEQFFGPGTRLTVL.

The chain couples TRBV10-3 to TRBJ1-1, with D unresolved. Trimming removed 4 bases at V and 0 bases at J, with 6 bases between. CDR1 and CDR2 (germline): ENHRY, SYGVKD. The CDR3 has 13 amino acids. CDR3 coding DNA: TGTGCCATCAGTGCCGGACTGAACACTGAAGCTTTCTTT. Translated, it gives CAISAGLNTEAFF.

CDR3 residues: CASSSVRLAEYYYNEQFF. The CDR3 DNA follows: TGTGCCAGCAGTTCTGTCCGACTAGCAGAATATTATTACAATGAGCAGTTCTTC. This chain connects TRBV27 to TRBJ2-1; TRBD2 agrees at 7 bases. V dropped 4 bases and J dropped 4; count of bases not matched to a gene: 16. The length of the CDR3 is 18 residues. CDR1 and CDR2 (germline): MNHEY, SMNVEV (reference sequence).

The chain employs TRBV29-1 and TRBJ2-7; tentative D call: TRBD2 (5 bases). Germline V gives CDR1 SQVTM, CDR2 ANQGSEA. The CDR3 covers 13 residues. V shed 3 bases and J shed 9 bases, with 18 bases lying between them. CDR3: CSVELRLSSRQYF. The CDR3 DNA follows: TGCAGCGTTGAGCTGAGACTAAGCTCTCGGCAGTACTTC.

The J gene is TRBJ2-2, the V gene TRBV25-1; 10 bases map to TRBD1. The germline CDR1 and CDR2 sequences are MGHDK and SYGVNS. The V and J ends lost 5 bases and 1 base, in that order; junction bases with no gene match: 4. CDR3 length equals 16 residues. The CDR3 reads CASSRRDRGNTGELFF. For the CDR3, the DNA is TGTGCCAGCAGTAGGCGGGACAGGGGGAACACCGGGGAGCTGTTTTTT.

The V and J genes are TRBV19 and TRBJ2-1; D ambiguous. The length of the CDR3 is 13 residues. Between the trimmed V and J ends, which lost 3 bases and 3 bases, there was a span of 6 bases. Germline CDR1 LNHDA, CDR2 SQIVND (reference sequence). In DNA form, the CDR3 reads TGTGCCAGTAGTATGGGAAGCTACAATGAGCAGTTCTTC. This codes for CASSMGSYNEQFF.